A single sample is the source of the 29 T cell receptor beta chains below, sequenced in a study of blood T cell repertoires in COVID-19. Generated by immunoSEQ multiplex PCR, the TCRdb table keeps only in-frame clones and is missing some. This table has some 400,000 clones, about 90% appearing once. Sequencing input: peripheral blood. The origin of the receptors is a woman between 55 and 75 years old with COVID-19, enrolled during active disease.

The chain employs TRBV6-5 and TRBJ1-2; possibly TRBD1 for D (5 bases). Germline CDR1 reads MNHEY; CDR2 reads SVGAGI. Trimming removed 9 bases from V and 1 base from J, with 12 bases in between. This CDR3 has 13 amino acids. CDR3 sequence (DNA): TGTGCCAGTTCGTCAGGGATTAACTATGGCTACACCTTC. This translates into CASSSGINYGYTF.

The chain is built from TRBV24-1 and TRBJ1-1; 10 bases map to TRBD1. The CDR3 is 14 residues long. The V and J ends lost 9 bases and 1 base, in that order; junction bases with no gene match: 4. Germline assignment: CDR1 KGHDR and CDR2 SFDVKD. CDR3 DNA sequence: TGTGCCACCGGGGACAGGGGACCGAACACTGAAGCTTTCTTT. It is translated as CATGDRGPNTEAFF.

The chain couples TRBV5-1 to TRBJ1-1; D uncertain. Germline CDR1 is SGHRS and CDR2 is YFSETQ. The CDR3 is 15 amino acids. Trimming left V 3 bases short and J 5 bases short, with 17 bases between. The CDR3 DNA reads TGCGCCAGCAGCTCAGGCTCGAGGTCGGGGACTGAAGCTTTCTTT. Encoded protein: CASSSGSRSGTEAFF.

The V call is TRBV28, the J call TRBJ2-7; 7 positions match TRBD1. Germline V gene sequence: CDR1 MDHEN, CDR2 SYDVKM. CDR3 length: 15 amino acids. The trim removed 4 bases at V and 3 bases at J, leaving 9 bases unmatched. CDR3 in amino acids: CASSSTGTDDYEQYF. The DNA for the CDR3 is TGTGCCAGCAGTTCAACCGGGACAGATGACTACGAGCAGTACTTC. Together with reference TRBV28 and TRBJ2-7, the CDR3 gives the full variable domain: DVKVTQSSRYLVKRTGEKVFLECVQDMDHENMFWYRQDPGLGLRLIYFSYDVKMKEKGDIPEGYSVSREKKERFSLILESASTNQTSMYLCASSSTGTDDYEQYFGPGTRLTVT.

The chain couples TRBV10-1 to TRBJ1-1, with D hard to call. V lost 6 bases and J lost 4, with 12 bases in between. CDR1 and CDR2 (germline): WNHNN, SYGVQD (reference sequence). This CDR3 has 13 residues. DNA of the CDR3: TGCGCCAGCAGCCTCGGGAGGGCCACTGAAGCTTTCTTT. It is translated as CASSLGRATEAFF.

This chain uses TRBV6-5 with TRBJ2-2; the D is unclear. With 7 bases removed from V and 7 bases from J, the gap between germline ends came to 7 bases. Germline CDR1 reads MNHEY; CDR2 reads SVGAGI. The CDR3 has 11 amino acids. The CDR3 coding sequence is TGTGCCAGCATACGGAGCGGGGAGCTGTTTTTT. Encoded protein: CASIRSGELFF.

This clone was found once. This rearrangement joins TRBV6-5 to TRBJ2-7, with TRBD1 as a possible D gene (6 bases). CDR1 and CDR2 from the germline V gene are MNHEY and SVGAGI. CDR3 size: 13 residues. V was clipped by 2 bases and J by 4 bases, with 9 bases between them. The CDR3 here is CASSYQQGYEQYF. CDR3 in DNA: TGTGCCAGCAGTTACCAGCAGGGGTACGAGCAGTACTTC.

The V call is TRBV18, the J call TRBJ2-2, with 8 bases lining up with TRBD2. V lost 5 bases to trimming and J lost 1 base; unmatched junction nucleotides: 3. Germline V gene sequence: CDR1 KGHSH, CDR2 LQKENI. This CDR3 has 15 amino acids. The CDR3 sequence: CASSSGGMNTGELFF. Written as DNA, the CDR3 is TGTGCCAGCTCAAGCGGGGGAATGAACACCGGGGAGCTGTTTTTT.

This clone occurred once. The chain has TRBV6-1 and TRBJ2-3; possible D gene TRBD2, 5 bases. CDR1 and CDR2 from the germline V gene are MNHNS and SASEGT. This CDR3 comprises 11 residues. Trimming took 8 bases from V and 6 from J, leaving 9 bases between them. The CDR3 DNA reads as TGTGCCAGCGGGGAGTTGGATACGCAGTATTTT. Protein product: CASGELDTQYF.

The V and J genes are TRBV5-1 and TRBJ1-4; possibly TRBD1 for D (6 bases). From germline, CDR1 is SGHRS and CDR2 YFSETQ. Between the trimmed V and J ends, which lost 4 bases and 3 bases, there was a span of 13 bases. This CDR3 is 15 amino acids long. This chain's CDR3 is CASSPTGISNEKLFF. For the CDR3, the DNA is TGCGCCAGCAGCCCAACAGGGATCTCTAATGAAAAACTGTTTTTT.

This chain uses TRBV5-1 with TRBJ1-6; 9 bases fit TRBD1. The junction had 11 bases not matched to a gene; V was cut back by 2 bases and J by 8 bases. CDR1 and CDR2 (germline): SGHRS, YFSETQ. The CDR3 contains 17 residues. The CDR3 region is CASSFNRGQGSDSPLHF. CDR3 in DNA: TGCGCCAGCAGCTTTAACCGTGGACAGGGGAGCGATTCACCCCTCCACTTT.

In its sample, this clone was seen a few times. This rearrangement joins TRBV12-5 to TRBJ1-4; D gene uncertain. The CDR3 runs to 14 residues. Trimming took off 1 base at V and 3 bases at J, with 6 bases between the two ends. The V gene's germline CDR1 is LGHNT and CDR2 FRNRAP. CDR3 nucleotide sequence: TGTGCTAGTGGTTTGGGACTACCTAATGAAAAACTGTTTTTT. This encodes CASGLGLPNEKLFF.

The chain couples TRBV7-2 to TRBJ1-6; the D gene is possibly TRBD1 (6 bases). The V end lost 6 bases, the J end lost 11 bases, and 14 bases lay between the germline ends. Germline V gene data show CDR1 as SGHTA and CDR2 as FQGNSA. The CDR3 loop spans 13 amino acids. Written as DNA, the CDR3 is TGTGCCAGCAGGCTACAGGGTGAGGCACCCCTCCACTTT. Translating gives CASRLQGEAPLHF.

This clone was recorded a few times. Within the sample, other DNA sequences also encode this same CDR3. The chain couples TRBV5-1 to TRBJ2-5, with TRBD1 matching 11 bases. This CDR3 has 15 residues. V shed 3 bases, J shed 1 base, and the junction held 2 bases outside the gene matches. Germline values: CDR1 SGHRS, CDR2 YFSETQ. The chain's CDR3 is CASSYGTGGQETQYF. CDR3 DNA sequence: TGCGCCAGCAGCTACGGGACAGGGGGCCAAGAGACCCAGTACTTC.

This sequence joins TRBV5-4 and TRBJ1-4; 9 bases are shared with TRBD1. The CDR3 is made up of 14 amino acids. J gave up 5 bases and V 4 bases, and 3 bases lay outside the gene matches. CDR1 is SGHNT, CDR2 YYREEE, per germline (reference sequence). In nucleotides, the CDR3 is TGTGCCAGCAGCAAAGGGACAGGGAATGAAAAACTGTTTTTT. It codes for CASSKGTGNEKLFF.

In its sample, this clone was seen once. This rearrangement joins TRBV10-3 to TRBJ2-1, with 11 bases lining up with TRBD1. The CDR3 has 16 amino acids. V shed 2 bases and J 5 bases; nucleotides not matched to a gene: 5. Per germline, CDR1 ENHRY and CDR2 SYGVKD. CDR3: CAISERAGQGDNEQFF. The CDR3 nucleotides read TGTGCCATCAGTGAGCGCGCGGGACAGGGGGACAATGAGCAGTTCTTC.

The chain joins TRBV29-1 to TRBJ2-1; 13 bases fit TRBD2. The germline V gene has CDR1 SQVTM and CDR2 ANQGSEA. This CDR3 is 14 amino acids long. V shed 7 bases and J 9 bases; nucleotides not matched to a gene: 9. The CDR3 protein is CSGLGTSGEVEQFF. CDR3 DNA sequence: TGCAGCGGCCTGGGGACTAGCGGGGAGGTTGAGCAGTTCTTC.

The genes are TRBV25-1 and TRBJ2-2, with TRBD1 as a possible D gene (6 bases). V lost 7 bases and J lost 6, with 12 bases in between. Germline V gives CDR1 MGHDK, CDR2 SYGVNS. CDR3 length: 13 amino acids. DNA for the CDR3: TGTGCCAGCAAAACAGGGTACCCCGGGGAGCTGTTTTTT. It translates to CASKTGYPGELFF.

This sequence joins TRBV7-2 and TRBJ1-1, with a possible D match to TRBD1 (5 bases). The germline V gene encodes CDR1 SGHTA and CDR2 FQGNSA. V lost 5 bases to trimming and J lost 0 bases, with 16 bases between them. The CDR3 consists of 16 residues. The CDR3 DNA reads TGTGCCAGCAGCGACGCAGGGAGGAGGTTGAACACTGAAGCTTTCTTT. This encodes CASSDAGRRLNTEAFF.

The chain joins TRBV5-1 to TRBJ1-2; no definite D call. The CDR3 sequence is 14 residues long. CDR1 is SGHRS and CDR2 is YFSETQ in the germline V gene. Trimming pared 1 base from V and 0 bases from J, leaving 7 bases between. CDR3 nucleotide sequence: TGCGCCAGCAGCTTGACAGCCTCTAACTATGGCTACACCTTC. It yields the protein CASSLTASNYGYTF.

The table lists this clone with a few counts. The chain combines TRBV6-1 with TRBJ2-7; 10 bases are shared with TRBD2. The CDR3 runs to 15 residues. V gave up 2 bases and J gave up 6 bases; unmatched junction bases: 7. Germline V CDR1 and CDR2: MNHNS, SASEGT. The CDR3 loop is CASSEKAGGLGEQYF. In DNA form, the CDR3 reads TGTGCCAGCAGTGAAAAAGCGGGGGGGCTCGGCGAGCAGTACTTC.

The chain links TRBV2 to TRBJ2-2; the D is unclear. Per germline, CDR1 SNHLY and CDR2 FYNNEI. V was pared by 7 bases and J by 5 bases, with 14 bases between. This CDR3 is built from 14 residues. The CDR3 loop reads CASTPRGVTGELFF. Written as DNA, the CDR3 is TGTGCCAGCACTCCCCGCGGAGTTACCGGGGAGCTGTTTTTT. Full variable domain (rest looked up from reference TRBV2 and TRBJ2-2): EPEVTQTPSHQVTQMGQEVILRCVPISNHLYFYWYRQILGQKVEFLVSFYNNEISEKSEIFDDQFSVERPDGSNFTLKIRSTKLEDSAMYFCASTPRGVTGELFFGEGSRLTVL.

This clone has just one count. This chain uses TRBV7-2 with TRBJ1-1; 11 bases agree with TRBD1. The junction had 2 bases not matched to a gene; V was cut back by 3 bases and J by 8 bases. The CDR3 contains 13 residues. Germline V gene data show CDR1 as SGHTA and CDR2 as FQGNSA. The CDR3, as DNA: TGTGCCAGCAGCTTTGGGACAGGGGGGGAAGCTTTCTTT. This codes for CASSFGTGGEAFF.

This clone is a singleton in its sample. The chain couples TRBV2 to TRBJ2-1, with 7 bases matching TRBD2. With 1 base clipped from V and 6 bases from J, the junction kept 12 bases outside the gene matches. The CDR3 contains 17 residues. Germline CDR1 SNHLY, CDR2 FYNNEI. The DNA for the CDR3 is TGTGCCAGCAGTGAAGGGGTTTCCGGGGGGTCTGGCAATGAGCAGTTCTTC. Its protein is CASSEGVSGGSGNEQFF.

V usage is TRBV6-2 or TRBV6-3 and J usage is TRBJ1-2; 7 bases align to TRBD1. This CDR3 has 17 amino acids. V lost 6 bases, J lost 2 bases, and 15 bases stayed unmatched. From germline, CDR1 is MNHEY and CDR2 SVGEGT. The CDR3, as DNA: TGTGCCAGCAGCCCTTGGCACAGGGGACCGACAAACTATGGCTACACCTTC. Its translation: CASSPWHRGPTNYGYTF.

This clone was seen only a few times. This chain links TRBV4-2 with TRBJ1-4, with D perhaps TRBD1 (5 bases). Germline CDR1 LGHNA, CDR2 YNFKEQ. This CDR3 has 15 amino acids. The V end lost 6 bases, the J end lost 6 bases, and 17 bases lay between the germline ends. The DNA for the CDR3 is TGTGCCAGCAGAAGGGCAGGGAATATGGATGAAAAACTGTTTTTT. Amino acids: CASRRAGNMDEKLFF.

The rearrangement uses TRBV12-3 or TRBV12-4 and TRBJ1-2; TRBD1 matches at 7 bases. The CDR3 loop spans 13 amino acids. V was pared by 6 bases and J by 13 bases, with 14 bases of the junction left unmatched. This CDR3 reads CASRDSTGEASTF. The CDR3 DNA is TGTGCCAGCAGGGATTCAACAGGGGAAGCGTCCACCTTC.

The genes are TRBV10-3 and TRBJ1-6; TRBD1 agrees at 7 bases. Germline-derived CDR1 and CDR2 are ENHRY and SYGVKD. Trimming took 5 bases from V and 5 from J; bases not matched to a gene: 3. This CDR3 spans 14 amino acids. The CDR3 coding sequence is TGTGCCATCAGTCAAACAGGGGATAATTCACCCCTCCACTTT. This encodes CAISQTGDNSPLHF.

The rearrangement uses TRBV19 and TRBJ1-5; D not certain. In germline, CDR1 is LNHDA, CDR2 SQIVND (reference sequence). The V gene lost 3 bases and the J gene lost 6 bases, with 18 bases spanning the gap. CDR3 length equals 16 residues. CDR3: CASSMRSLALGQPQHF. DNA for the CDR3: TGTGCCAGTAGTATGAGGAGCCTAGCATTAGGTCAGCCCCAGCATTTT.